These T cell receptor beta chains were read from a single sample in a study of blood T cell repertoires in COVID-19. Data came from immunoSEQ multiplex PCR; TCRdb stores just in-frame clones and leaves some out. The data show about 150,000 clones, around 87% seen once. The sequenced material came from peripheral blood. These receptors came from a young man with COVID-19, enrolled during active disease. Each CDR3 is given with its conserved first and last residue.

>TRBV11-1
CASSWTGGYEQYF
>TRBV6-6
CASSYSRQGASYEQYF
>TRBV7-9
CASSFGAGGPSYEQYF
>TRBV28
CASSFRVRMQPQHF
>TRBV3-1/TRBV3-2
CASSQPSVSGELFF
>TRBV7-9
CASSREQYTGELFF
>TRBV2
CAMAGLENTEAFF
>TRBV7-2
CASSLDYPPYNEQFF
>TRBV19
CASSINVGTGDQPQHF
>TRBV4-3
CASSQIGGWGGELFF
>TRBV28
CASSLGLAGGTTDTQYF
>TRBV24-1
CATIEGPPATEAFF
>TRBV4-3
CASSKEGAGNSPLHF
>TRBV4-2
CASSQEASGSGVSYEQYF
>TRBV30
CAWSVRRGQGAYEQYF
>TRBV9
CASSPNLAGADTQYF
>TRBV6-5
CASSLGDRIAEAFF
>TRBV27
CASTNRGFNEQYF
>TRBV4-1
CASSLTPGVYGYTF
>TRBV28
CASSLNLGTSGSYEQYF
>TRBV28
CASLMQGHEQYF
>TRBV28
CASSPLGSGQMNTEAFF
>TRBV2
CASTSGRVGLLDNEQFF
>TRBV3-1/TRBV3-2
CASSQGQGAATF
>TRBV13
CASSTTLTGLNTEAFF
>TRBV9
CASSVNWFTEAFF
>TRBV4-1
CASSQLQGESQYF
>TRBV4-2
CASSQDQQATDTQYF
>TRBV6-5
CASSRGQSYEQYF
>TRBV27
CASSARVGAVGQPQHF
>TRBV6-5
CASRPQGYYYGYTF
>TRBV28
CASRPGQGYEKLLF
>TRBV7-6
CASSFTHRGREQYF
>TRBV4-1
CASSQGQAISYEQYF
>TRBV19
CASREQGNYGYTF
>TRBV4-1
CASSQGSRVRELFF
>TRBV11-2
CASSLEGGGALNQPQHF
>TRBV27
CASAYGNEQFF
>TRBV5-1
CASSPGVAGGTDTQYF
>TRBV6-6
CASSYRQAYNSPLHF
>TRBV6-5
CASSLGLSNTGELFF
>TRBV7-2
CASSPGGGETQYF
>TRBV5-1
CASSSDRGAGANVLTF
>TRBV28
CASSFRTSGYSYNEQFF
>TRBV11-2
CASSFIGQGFDEQYF
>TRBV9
CASSPNLNEQFF
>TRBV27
CASSLQASGSGDTQYF
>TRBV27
CASSVAGGPYEQYF
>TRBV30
CAWRPALGYTF
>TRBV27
CASSLVGGARNEQFF